What follows are 25 T cell receptor beta chains derived from one specimen sequenced in a study of cytomegalovirus exposure and HLA in healthy donors. The repertoire was sequenced with immunoSEQ multiplex PCR; TCRdb's copy has only in-frame clones and lacks some. Among around 69,000 clones, 95% to 96% were seen once, and the ten largest hold more than 3.5%. Sequenced material: PBMCs. The receptor set was obtained from a woman under 30 in good health and CMV-seropositive.

The V call is TRBV27, the J call TRBJ2-7; TRBD2 agrees at 12 bases. Germline values: CDR1 MNHEY, CDR2 SMNVEV (reference sequence). The CDR3 loop spans 16 amino acids. Unmatched junction bases numbered 9, after V lost 4 bases and J lost 5 bases. The CDR3 here is CASSSRGLAGINEQYF. CDR3 bases: TGTGCCAGCAGTTCTCGCGGACTAGCGGGAATCAACGAGCAGTACTTC.

The chain couples TRBV18 to TRBJ2-1; 14 bases are shared with TRBD2. The CDR3 runs to 16 residues. Looked up from germline, CDR1 is KGHSH and CDR2 is LQKENI. V shed 4 bases, J shed 7 bases, and the junction held 6 bases outside the gene matches. The CDR3 loop reads CASSLRTSGRSNEQFF. The CDR3 DNA sequence: TGTGCCAGCTCACTACGGACTAGCGGGAGGAGTAATGAGCAGTTCTTC.

J is TRBJ2-7 and V is TRBV18; D is uncertain. The CDR3 has 17 amino acids. V lost 0 bases to trimming and J lost 3 bases, with 18 bases between them. The germline V gene encodes CDR1 KGHSH and CDR2 LQKENI. The CDR3 loop reads CASSPPNLPPENYEQYF. CDR3 bases: TGTGCCAGCTCACCACCGAATCTACCGCCCGAGAACTACGAGCAGTACTTC.

This rearrangement joins TRBV5-1 to TRBJ2-1; D possibly corresponds to TRBD2 (6 bases). CDR3 length equals 14 residues. Germline CDR1 is SGHRS and CDR2 is YFSETQ. With 0 bases removed from V and 10 bases from J, the gap between germline ends came to 14 bases. This CDR3 is CASSLAGGPREQFF. The CDR3 DNA reads TGCGCCAGCAGCTTGGCCGGGGGACCTCGAGAGCAGTTCTTC.

This chain uses TRBV6-1 with TRBJ1-2, with TRBD1 as a possible D gene (6 bases). The CDR3 length is 14 residues. Trimming pared 4 bases from V and 0 bases from J, leaving 9 bases between. Germline V gene lookup returns CDR1 MNHNS and CDR2 SASEGT. The CDR3 spells CASSAGQTNYGYTF. The CDR3 DNA reads TGTGCCAGCAGTGCCGGACAGACTAACTATGGCTACACCTTC.

The chain couples TRBV30 to TRBJ2-3; 8 bases align to TRBD2. Germline lookup yields CDR1 GTSNPN and CDR2 SVGIG (reference sequence). The V gene end was trimmed by 7 bases and the J gene end by 2 bases; junction bases not matched to a gene: 5. The CDR3 sequence is 13 residues long. In DNA form, the CDR3 reads TGTGCCTCTTCTAGCGGGTTCACAGATACGCAGTATTTT. This encodes CASSSGFTDTQYF. The variable domain in full, completed from reference TRBV30 and TRBJ2-3, reads SQTIHQWPATLVQPVGSPLSLECTVEGTSNPNLYWYRQAAGRGLQLLFYSVGIGQISSEVPQNLSASRPQDRQFILSSKKLLLSDSGFYLCASSSGFTDTQYFGPGTRLTVL.

The chain is built from TRBV5-6 and TRBJ2-3; 9 bases are shared with TRBD1. The CDR3 totals 15 residues. Germline CDR1 reads SGHDT; CDR2 reads YYEEEE. V shed 4 bases, J shed 3 bases, and the junction held 6 bases outside the gene matches. In DNA, the CDR3 is TGTGCCAGCAGCCCCGGGACAGGGAGTACAGATACGCAGTATTTT. Its translation: CASSPGTGSTDTQYF.

The rearrangement joins TRBV6-5 to TRBJ2-2, with 7 nucleotides matching TRBD2. After removal of 6 bases from V and 3 bases from J, the junction contained 7 bases not matched to a gene. This CDR3 region has 15 residues. Germline values: CDR1 MNHEY, CDR2 SVGAGI. In DNA form, the CDR3 reads TGTGCCAGCAGGATCGGGACTATTTACACCGGGGAGCTGTTTTTT. Amino acid sequence: CASRIGTIYTGELFF.

The CDR3 is CASSPSAGPTDTQYF. In DNA, the CDR3 is TGTGCCAGCAGTCCCTCGGCGGGACCAACAGATACGCAGTATTTT. The chain has TRBV27 and TRBJ2-3; a possible D gene is TRBD2 (6 bases). Per germline, CDR1 MNHEY and CDR2 SMNVEV (reference sequence). V shed 5 bases and J shed 3 bases, with 15 bases lying between them. CDR3 size: 15 residues.

The J gene is TRBJ2-7, the V gene TRBV6-1, with 7 bases that match TRBD1. CDR1 and CDR2 from the germline V gene are MNHNS and SASEGT. Germline trimming cut 0 bases from V and 2 bases from J; bases unmatched to any gene: 10. This CDR3 is 17 amino acids long. The CDR3 reads CASSEAGVRDRAYEQYF. In DNA form, the CDR3 reads TGTGCCAGCAGTGAAGCGGGCGTCCGGGACAGAGCCTACGAGCAGTACTTC.

This chain connects TRBV5-4 to TRBJ2-7, with a weak D call TRBD1 (5 bases). The CDR3 sequence is 15 residues long. Germline V gives CDR1 SGHNT, CDR2 YYREEE (reference sequence). V lost 3 bases to trimming and J lost 5 bases, with 18 bases between them. The CDR3 loop reads CASSYRGRQGDEQYF. CDR3 DNA: TGTGCCAGCAGCTACCGCGGACGCCAAGGGGACGAGCAGTACTTC.

The J gene is TRBJ2-2, the V gene TRBV4-3; possible D gene TRBD2, 5 bases. Per germline, CDR1 LGHNA and CDR2 YSLEER. CDR3 length equals 15 residues. Trimming shortened V by 1 base and J by 8 bases, and 14 bases separated the two germline ends. The CDR3: CASSQVGGLAGELFF. The CDR3 bases are TGCGCCAGCAGCCAAGTCGGCGGGCTAGCTGGGGAGCTGTTTTTT.

V usage is TRBV19 and J usage is TRBJ1-1; D perhaps matches TRBD1 (5 bases). The CDR3 runs to 14 residues. Germline V gene sequence: CDR1 LNHDA, CDR2 SQIVND (reference sequence). V was trimmed by 3 bases and J by 5 bases, leaving 13 bases between them. Written as DNA, the CDR3 is TGTGCCAGTAGTATGAGCGCAGGGAGGACTGAAGCTTTCTTT. Translating it yields CASSMSAGRTEAFF.

The rearrangement links TRBV11-2 to TRBJ1-4; no definite D call. The CDR3 is 14 amino acids. Germline CDR1 reads SGHAT; CDR2 reads FQNNGV. Trimming stripped 0 bases from V and 8 bases from J, with 10 bases between. CDR3 residues: CASSLEWAGEKLFF. CDR3 nucleotides: TGTGCCAGCAGCTTAGAGTGGGCTGGAGAAAAACTGTTTTTT.

The V and J genes are TRBV13 and TRBJ1-3; possibly TRBD1 for D (5 bases). The CDR3 extends over 14 amino acids. Trimming took 8 bases from V and 2 from J, leaving 13 bases between them. The germline V gene encodes CDR1 PRHDT and CDR2 FYEKMQ (reference sequence). The CDR3 nucleotides read TGTGCCAGCGGTTCAGGGAGGGCTGGAAACACCATATATTTT. The encoded protein is CASGSGRAGNTIYF.

The CDR3 DNA sequence: TGCAGCGTTGATCAGGTCCTGGGAGATACGCAGTATTTT. It codes for CSVDQVLGDTQYF. V usage is TRBV29-1 and J usage is TRBJ2-3; unclear D gene. With 3 bases removed from V and 5 bases from J, the gap between germline ends came to 12 bases. CDR1 is SQVTM, CDR2 ANQGSEA, per germline. The CDR3 loop spans 13 amino acids.

The rearrangement joins TRBV14 to TRBJ1-1; no firm D call. V was shortened by 0 bases and J by 7 bases, with 9 bases between the two germline ends. The CDR3 runs 13 residues. Germline CDR1 reads SGHDN; CDR2 reads FVKESK. CDR3 in DNA: TGTGCCAGCAGCCAAGATCCCAGAATTGAAGCTTTCTTT. Translated, it gives CASSQDPRIEAFF.

This clone was observed a single time. The chain carries TRBV19 and TRBJ2-2; TRBD1 matches 8 bases. The V segment lost 4 bases and the J segment 4 bases; nucleotides outside the gene matches: 11. Germline CDR1 is LNHDA and CDR2 is SQIVND (reference sequence). The CDR3 spans 17 residues. The CDR3 protein is CASSKPRTGQGTGELFF. Written as DNA, the CDR3 is TGTGCCAGTAGTAAACCGCGGACAGGGCAGGGCACCGGGGAGCTGTTTTTT.

This chain uses TRBV10-1 with TRBJ1-5; TRBD1 matches at 10 bases. Germline V gives CDR1 WNHNN, CDR2 SYGVQD (reference sequence). Trimming cost V 5 bases and J 4 bases; bases outside gene matches: 2. The CDR3 runs to 14 residues. CDR3 nucleotide sequence: TGCGCCAGCAGTCCGGGACAGGGGAATCAGCCCCAGCATTTT. It encodes CASSPGQGNQPQHF.

The chain recombines TRBV6-5 with TRBJ2-7; TRBD2 matches 8 bases. The CDR3 has 15 residues. V gave up 4 bases and J gave up 2 bases; unmatched junction bases: 7. CDR1 and CDR2 from the germline V gene are MNHEY and SVGAGI. This CDR3 reads CASSSPWTSTYEQYF. CDR3 nucleotide sequence: TGTGCCAGCAGTTCCCCGTGGACTAGCACCTACGAGCAGTACTTC.

The gene calls are TRBV29-1 and TRBJ2-5; D is undetermined. V was clipped by 5 bases and J by 4 bases, with 8 bases between them. Germline V gene data show CDR1 as SQVTM and CDR2 as ANQGSEA. The CDR3 consists of 11 residues. The CDR3 is CSVKPGETQYF. Written as DNA, the CDR3 is TGCAGCGTTAAGCCTGGAGAGACCCAGTACTTC.

In its sample, this clone was seen once. The rearrangement links TRBV28 to TRBJ1-5; TRBD1 matches 7 bases. The CDR3 totals 16 residues. The V and J ends lost 2 bases and 7 bases, in that order; junction bases with no gene match: 11. The germline CDR1 and CDR2 sequences are MDHEN and SYDVKM. The CDR3 spells CASSLRSPGGYQPQHF. In DNA, the CDR3 is TGTGCCAGCAGTTTACGGAGCCCAGGGGGGTACCAGCCCCAGCATTTT.

The gene calls are TRBV28 and TRBJ2-1; D is possibly TRBD2 (5 bases). The V end lost 5 bases, the J end lost 2 bases, and 7 bases lay between the germline ends. The CDR3 is made up of 13 amino acids. Germline CDR1 MDHEN, CDR2 SYDVKM. The DNA for the CDR3 is TGTGCCAGCAGTCACGGGACCTACAATGAGCAGTTCTTC. Its protein product is CASSHGTYNEQFF.

V usage is TRBV11-3 and J usage is TRBJ2-7; TRBD2 agrees at 8 bases. V dropped 5 bases and J dropped 6; count of bases not matched to a gene: 6. CDR1 is SGHNT and CDR2 is YENEEA in the germline V gene. There are 13 residues in the CDR3. In DNA, the CDR3 is TGTGCCAGCAGCGGACTAGCTTTGGGCGAGCAGTACTTC. Translation gives CASSGLALGEQYF.

In this sample, this clone turned up a few times. The chain joins TRBV28 to TRBJ1-4; perhaps TRBD1 as D (5 bases). The germline V gene has CDR1 MDHEN and CDR2 SYDVKM. This CDR3 has 14 amino acids. Trimming removed 5 bases from V and 8 bases from J, with 15 bases in between. The CDR3: CASSKRWGGEKLFF. The CDR3 DNA sequence: TGTGCCAGCAGTAAACGGTGGGGGGGGGAAAAACTGTTTTTT.